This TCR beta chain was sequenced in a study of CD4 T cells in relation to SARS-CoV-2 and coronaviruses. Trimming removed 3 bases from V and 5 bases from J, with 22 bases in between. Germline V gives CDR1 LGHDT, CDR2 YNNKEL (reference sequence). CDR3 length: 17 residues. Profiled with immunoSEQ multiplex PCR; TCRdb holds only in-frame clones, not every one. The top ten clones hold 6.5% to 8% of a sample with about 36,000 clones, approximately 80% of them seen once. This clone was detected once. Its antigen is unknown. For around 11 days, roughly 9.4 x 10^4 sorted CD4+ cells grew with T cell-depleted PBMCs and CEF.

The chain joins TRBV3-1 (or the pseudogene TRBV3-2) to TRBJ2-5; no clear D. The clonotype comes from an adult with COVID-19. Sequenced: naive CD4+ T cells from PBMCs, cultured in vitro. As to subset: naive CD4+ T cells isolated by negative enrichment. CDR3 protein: CASSHARHSPLVETQYF. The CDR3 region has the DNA TGTGCCAGCAGCCACGCACGTCACAGTCCCTTGGTCGAGACCCAGTACTTC.